What follows is one TCR beta chain and its context. TCRdb's copy holds only in-frame clones and misses some; the assay was immunoSEQ multiplex PCR. Here the sample spans some 80,000 clones, almost 96% being singletons. From germline, CDR1 is MDHEN and CDR2 SYDVKM. V dropped 10 bases and J dropped 0 bases, with 14 bases sitting between them. The CDR3 contains 14 residues. The data belong to a study of technical replicates of blood from a handful of donors. Sample: T cells isolated from PBMCs. The chain joins TRBV28 to TRBJ2-3; D is possibly TRBD1 (6 bases). The origin of this receptor is a human donor in good health. CDR3 sequence: CATPRDRSTDTQYF. The CDR3 nucleotides are TGTGCCACCCCGCGAGACAGGAGCACAGATACGCAGTATTTT. Drawing the rest from reference TRBV28 and TRBJ2-3, the complete variable domain is DVKVTQSSRYLVKRTGEKVFLECVQDMDHENMFWYRQDPGLGLRLIYFSYDVKMKEKGDIPEGYSVSREKKERFSLILESASTNQTSMYLCATPRDRSTDTQYFGPGTRLTVL.